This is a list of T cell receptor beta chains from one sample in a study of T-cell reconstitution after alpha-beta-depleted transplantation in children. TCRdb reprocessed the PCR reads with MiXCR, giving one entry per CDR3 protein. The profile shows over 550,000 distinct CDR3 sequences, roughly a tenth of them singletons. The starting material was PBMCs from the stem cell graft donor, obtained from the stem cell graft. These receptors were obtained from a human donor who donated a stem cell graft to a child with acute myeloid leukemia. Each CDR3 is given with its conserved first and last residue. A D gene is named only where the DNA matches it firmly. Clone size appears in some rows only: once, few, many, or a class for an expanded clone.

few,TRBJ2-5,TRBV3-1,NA,TGTGCCAGCAGCCCTACAGGAGTGGCCCAGTACTTC,CASSPTGVAQYF
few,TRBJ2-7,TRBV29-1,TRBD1,TGCAGCGTTGAACCGGACAGGGGCTACGAGCAGTACTTC,CSVEPDRGYEQYF
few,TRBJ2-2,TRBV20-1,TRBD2,TGCAGCGCCGGGAGGTCCGCGAACACCGGGGAGCTGTTTTTT,CSAGRSANTGELFF
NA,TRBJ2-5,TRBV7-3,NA,TGTGCCAGCAGCTTATGGGGACCCCAAGAGACCCAGTACTTC,CASSLWGPQETQYF
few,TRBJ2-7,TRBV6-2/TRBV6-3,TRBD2,TGTGCCAGCAGACCGGCTAGCGGAGCCTACGAGCAGTACTTC,CASRPASGAYEQYF
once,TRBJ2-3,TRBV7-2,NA,TGTGCCAGCAGCTCACGGGCTCCCTATACGCAGTATTTT,CASSSRAPYTQYF
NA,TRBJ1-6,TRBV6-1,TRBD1,TGTGCCAGCAGAAAACTCCGGGACAGTAATAATTCACCCCTCCACTTT,CASRKLRDSNNSPLHF
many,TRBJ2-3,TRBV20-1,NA,TGCAGTGCTTTACGACTAGTGGACGGCACAGATACGCAGTATTTT,CSALRLVDGTDTQYF
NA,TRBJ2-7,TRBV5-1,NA,TGCGCCAGCAGCAGGGACCCCGAGCAGTACTTC,CASSRDPEQYF
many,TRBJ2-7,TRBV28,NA,TGTGCCAGCAGTGGTGGACCTACGCGAATAGAGCAGTACTTC,CASSGGPTRIEQYF
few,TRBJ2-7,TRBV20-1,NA,TGCAGTGCCTCCGGAGTCAACGAGCAGTACTTC,CSASGVNEQYF
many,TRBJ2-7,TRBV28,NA,TGTGCCAGCAGTTTTACAGGGTACTACGAGCAGTACTTC,CASSFTGYYEQYF
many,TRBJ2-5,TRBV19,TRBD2,TGTGCCAGTAGTAAAATGGGACTAGCGGAAGAGACCCAGTACTTC,CASSKMGLAEETQYF
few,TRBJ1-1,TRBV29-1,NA,TGCAGCGTTGGGCGAGGGGCACAGAACACTGAAGCTTTCTTT,CSVGRGAQNTEAFF
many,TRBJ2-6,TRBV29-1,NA,TGCAGCGTTGAAGGAGGACTCTTTGGGGCCAACGTCCTGACTTTC,CSVEGGLFGANVLTF
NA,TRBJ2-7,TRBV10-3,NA,TGTGCCATCAGTGGGGTAGACAGCTCCTACGAGCAGTACTTC,CAISGVDSSYEQYF
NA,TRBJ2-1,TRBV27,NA,TGTGCCAGCAGTTTATGGGGTGGGAGTTCGGATGAGCAGTTCTTC,CASSLWGGSSDEQFF
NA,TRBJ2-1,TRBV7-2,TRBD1,TGTGCCAGCAGCCCAGGGGGCAGCTTGAATGAGCAGTTCTTC,CASSPGGSLNEQFF
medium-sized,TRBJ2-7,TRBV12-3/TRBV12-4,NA,TGTGCCAGCAACCCTAGACCCGAGCAGTACTTC,CASNPRPEQYF
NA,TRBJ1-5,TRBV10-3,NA,TGTGCCATCAGTGGGACAGCGAAGGAGCCCCAGCATTTT,CAISGTAKEPQHF
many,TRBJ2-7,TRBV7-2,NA,TGTGCCAGCAGCTTAGCGGGCAGGGGAGCCTACGAGCAGTACTTC,CASSLAGRGAYEQYF
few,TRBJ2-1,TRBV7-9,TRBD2,TGTGCCAGCAGCTCCCGACCCGGGACTAGCGGGAGGGCTGAGCAGTTCTTC,CASSSRPGTSGRAEQFF
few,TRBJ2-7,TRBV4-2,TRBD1,TGTGCCAGCAGCCAAGGGCCGGACAGGACCACCTACGAGCAGTACTTC,CASSQGPDRTTYEQYF
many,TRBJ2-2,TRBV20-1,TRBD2,TGCAGTGCTAGAGTAAACATCGGGAGGAGCACCGGGGAGCTGTTTTTT,CSARVNIGRSTGELFF
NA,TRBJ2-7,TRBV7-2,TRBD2,TGTGCCAGCAGCTTAGCTACTAGCGGGACTTCCTACGAGCAGTACTTC,CASSLATSGTSYEQYF
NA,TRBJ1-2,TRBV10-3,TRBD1,TGTGCCATCAGTGAGTCGACAGGGCCTAACTATGGCTACACCTTC,CAISESTGPNYGYTF
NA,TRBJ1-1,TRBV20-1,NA,TGCAGTGCCCCCTCGGCCGAGAGGACTGAAGCTTTCTTT,CSAPSAERTEAFF
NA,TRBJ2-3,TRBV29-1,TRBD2,TGCAGCGTTGTCCAGGGAGCGGCGGGAGGGCAAAGAACAGATACGCAGTATTTT,CSVVQGAAGGQRTDTQYF
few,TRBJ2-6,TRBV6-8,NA,TGTGCCAGAGACTGGGAAAGGGTACGCTCTGGGGCCAACGTCCTGACTTTC,CARDWERVRSGANVLTF
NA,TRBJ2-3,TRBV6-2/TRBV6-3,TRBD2,TGTGCCAGCAGTTACTCTAGCGGGAGGATCAGCACAGATACGCAGTATTTT,CASSYSSGRISTDTQYF
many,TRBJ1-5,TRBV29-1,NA,TGCAGCGTGGCGATGGCCGGGGCGAGCAATCAGCCCCAGCATTTT,CSVAMAGASNQPQHF
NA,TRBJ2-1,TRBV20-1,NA,TGCAGTGCCCCGACGTCCGGGCAACTTTACAATGAGCAGTTCTTC,CSAPTSGQLYNEQFF
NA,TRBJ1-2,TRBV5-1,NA,TGCGCCAGCAGACCCCTCGGCGGATCCTTCTATGGCTACACCTTC,CASRPLGGSFYGYTF
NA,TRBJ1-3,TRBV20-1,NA,TGCAGTGCTTTCCTGGACACCCTAGGTGGAAACACCATATATTTT,CSAFLDTLGGNTIYF
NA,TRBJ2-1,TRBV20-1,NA,TGCAGTGCTAAGGGATACAATGAGCAGTTCTTC,CSAKGYNEQFF
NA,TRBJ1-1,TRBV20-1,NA,TGCAGTGCTAGTTTTGATGGGGAAGTCGGTTACAACACTGAAGCTTTCTTT,CSASFDGEVGYNTEAFF
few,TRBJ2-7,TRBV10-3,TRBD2,TGTGCCATCAGCTATAATGGAGCGGGAGATGGCAGAAGCGAGCAGTACTTC,CAISYNGAGDGRSEQYF
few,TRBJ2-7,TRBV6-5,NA,TGTGCCAGCAGTTACTCCAGGGAATTCTACGAGCAGTACTTC,CASSYSREFYEQYF
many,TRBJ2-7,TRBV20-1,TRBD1,TGCAGTGCTAGAGATCCGACAGGGAGAATTTACGAGCAGTACTTC,CSARDPTGRIYEQYF
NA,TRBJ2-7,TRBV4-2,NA,TGTGCCAGCAGCCAAGAGGGCCAATCCTACGAGCAGTACTTC,CASSQEGQSYEQYF
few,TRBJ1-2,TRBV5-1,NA,TGCGCCAGCAGCTTGGCCCCCAGGACCTCGGACGGCTACACCTTC,CASSLAPRTSDGYTF
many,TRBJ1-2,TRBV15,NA,TGTGCCACCAGCCTTCCGGACGGTACTAACTATGGCTACACCTTC,CATSLPDGTNYGYTF
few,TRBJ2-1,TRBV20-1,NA,TGCAGTGCTAGATCCTACTTAATGAATGAGCAGTTCTTC,CSARSYLMNEQFF
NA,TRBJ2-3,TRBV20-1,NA,TGCAGTGCGAGAAGGAGGGGCGTGCACACAGATACGCAGTATTTT,CSARRRGVHTDTQYF
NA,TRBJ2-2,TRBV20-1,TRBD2,TGCAGTGCTAGAGATGGCTCGAGCGGGAGACGGACCGGGGAGCTGTTTTTT,CSARDGSSGRRTGELFF
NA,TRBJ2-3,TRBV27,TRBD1,TGTGCCAGCGTGAAAACAGGGGTCACAGATACGCAGTATTTT,CASVKTGVTDTQYF
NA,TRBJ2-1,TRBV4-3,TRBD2,TGCGCCAGCAGCCAAGATCGATTGGGGGGAGGGCCTCAGTTCTTC,CASSQDRLGGGPQFF
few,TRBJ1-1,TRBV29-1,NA,TGCAGCGTAAAAAGGGGGGACACTGAAGCTTTCTTT,CSVKRGDTEAFF
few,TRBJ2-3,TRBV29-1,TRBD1,TGCAGCGTTGACTCCGGGACAGGGCAACCAGATACGCAGTATTTT,CSVDSGTGQPDTQYF
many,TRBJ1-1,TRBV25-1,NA,TGTGCCAGCAGTGAATATCCGGGGGTGGGCACTGAAGCTTTCTTT,CASSEYPGVGTEAFF